The next 5 T cell receptor beta chains were all read from a single sample in a study of blood T cell repertoires in COVID-19 (dated by TCRdb to the early 2020s). Libraries were built with the immunoSEQ multiplex PCR assay. Entries here come from immuneACCESS through TCRdb and include only in-frame sequences with V and J called. Some clones fail to appear in such tables; in the studies checked, an unresolved V gene covers under half of the shortfall, and the cause of the remainder is unknown. For this sample the table gives some 220,000 clones, of which over 60% were detected only once. The top ten constitute around 7.3% of the sample. The sample comprised peripheral blood. These receptors were collected from a woman in her seventies with acute or convalescent COVID-19.

The gene calls are TRBV6-5 and TRBJ1-4; TRBD1 is a possible D gene (6 bases). Germline V CDR1 and CDR2: MNHEY, SVGAGI. V was shortened by 6 bases and J by 5 bases, with 13 bases between the two germline ends. There are 14 residues in the CDR3. CDR3 sequence (DNA): TGTGCCAGCAGGGATACAGGGATAAATGAAAAACTGTTTTTT. Residues: CASRDTGINEKLFF.

CDR3 bases: TGTGCCAGCTCACCCCGCCGGGACAACTATCAGCCCCAGCATTTT. It is translated as CASSPRRDNYQPQHF. The chain combines TRBV18 with TRBJ1-5, with a weak D call TRBD1 (6 bases). From germline, CDR1 is KGHSH and CDR2 LQKENI. This CDR3 contains 15 residues. Trimming took off 3 bases at V and 5 bases at J, with 14 bases between the two ends. The full variable domain, completed using reference TRBV18 and TRBJ1-5, is NAGVMQNPRHLVRRRGQEARLRCSPMKGHSHVYWYRQLPEEGLKFMVYLQKENIIDESGMPKERFSAEFPKEGPSILRIQQVVRGDSAAYFCASSPRRDNYQPQHFGDGTRLSIL.

The V call is TRBV12-3 or TRBV12-4, the J call TRBJ1-4; unclear D gene. Trimming stripped 0 bases from V and 12 bases from J, with 11 bases between. The CDR3 spans 13 residues. The CDR3 DNA follows: TGTGCCAGCAGTTTAGCAATGCGAAACCAACTGTTTTTT. Residues: CASSLAMRNQLFF.

The chain is built from TRBV24-1 and TRBJ2-2, with TRBD1 as a possible D gene (6 bases). Germline V gene lookup returns CDR1 KGHDR and CDR2 SFDVKD. The V end lost 4 bases, the J end lost 1 base, and 9 bases lay between the germline ends. CDR3 length: 15 amino acids. In nucleotides, the CDR3 is TGTGCCACCAGTGACCCGACAGGGAACACCGGGGAGCTGTTTTTT. Encoded protein: CATSDPTGNTGELFF.

The rearrangement uses TRBV14 and TRBJ1-1; no clear D gene. From germline, CDR1 is SGHDN and CDR2 FVKESK. This CDR3 is 15 amino acids long. The V gene lost 1 base and the J gene lost 1 base, with 10 bases spanning the gap. The DNA for the CDR3 is TGTGCCAGCAGCCAAGTGGAGGCCGCGAACACTGAAGCTTTCTTT. Protein: CASSQVEAANTEAFF.